The text below deals with one TCR beta chain. This CDR3 region has 15 residues. V was clipped by 7 bases and J by 6 bases; unmatched bases: 11. Germline V gene data show CDR1 as MNHNY and CDR2 as SVGAGI (reference sequence). This record belongs to a study of blood T cell repertoires in COVID-19. About the study: Spain, Italy and the United States supplied samples that represented acute and convalescent COVID-19. T cells, B-cell-depleted T cells, or PBMCs provided the cDNA or gDNA that served as material.

Authors' analysis steps: Counts of nucleated cells, estimated from reference gene primer amplification, were obtained. Profiled with immunoSEQ multiplex PCR; TCRdb holds only in-frame clones, not every one. Clonal size and the V and J genes are those of that table, whereas D and trimming came from the DNA. Among about 220,000 clones listed, almost 85% were seen once. What was sequenced was peripheral blood. The chain couples TRBV6-6 to TRBJ2-7, with 11 bases identical to TRBD2. This TCR derives from a woman in her seventies with COVID-19, enrolled during active disease. The CDR3 DNA is TGTGCCAGCAACCCCACTAGCGGGAGAATCGGCGAGCAGTACTTC. Encoded protein: CASNPTSGRIGEQYF.